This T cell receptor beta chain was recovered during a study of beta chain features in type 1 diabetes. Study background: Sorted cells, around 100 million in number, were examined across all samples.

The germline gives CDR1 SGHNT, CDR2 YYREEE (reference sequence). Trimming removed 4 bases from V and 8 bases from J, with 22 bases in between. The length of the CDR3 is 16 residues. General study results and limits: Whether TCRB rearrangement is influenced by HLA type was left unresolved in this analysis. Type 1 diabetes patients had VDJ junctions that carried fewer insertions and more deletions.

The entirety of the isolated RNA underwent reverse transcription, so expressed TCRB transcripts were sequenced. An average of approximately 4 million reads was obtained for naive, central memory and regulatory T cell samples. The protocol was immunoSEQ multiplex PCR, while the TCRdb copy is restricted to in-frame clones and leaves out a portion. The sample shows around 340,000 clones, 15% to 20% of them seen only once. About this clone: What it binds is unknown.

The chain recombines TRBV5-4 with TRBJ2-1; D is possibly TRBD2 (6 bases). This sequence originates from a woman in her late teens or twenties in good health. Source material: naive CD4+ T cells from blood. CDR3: CASSGRWPGRGDEQFF. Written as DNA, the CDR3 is TGTGCCAGCAGCGGGAGGTGGCCTGGCCGCGGGGATGAGCAGTTCTTC.